This T cell receptor (beta chain) originates from a study of cytomegalovirus exposure and HLA in healthy donors. CDR1 and CDR2 (germline): PRHDT, FYEKMQ (reference sequence). The CDR3 consists of 13 residues. Trimming left V 2 bases short and J 5 bases short, with 9 bases between. It was with 60 Vbeta and 13 Jbeta primers that the PCR ran. The repertoire was sequenced with immunoSEQ multiplex PCR; TCRdb's copy has only in-frame clones and lacks some. This sample has 200,000 to 300,000 clones, with 82% found just once. Study-level points and caveats: Across HLA loci, a later analysis found differing TCR association rates, with DRB1 most and HLA-C fewest. Most subjects had HLA-A and HLA-B alleles reportedly predicted accurately by TCR beta sequences.

Only a few counts were recorded for this clone. Its antigen is unknown. Sequenced input: PBMCs. This rearrangement joins TRBV13 to TRBJ2-5, with D possibly matching TRBD2 (5 bases). The clonotype comes from a woman in her 40s in good health and CMV-seropositive. CDR3 region: CASSLRRGETQYF. Written as DNA, the CDR3 is TGTGCCAGCAGCTTAAGGAGAGGGGAGACCCAGTACTTC.